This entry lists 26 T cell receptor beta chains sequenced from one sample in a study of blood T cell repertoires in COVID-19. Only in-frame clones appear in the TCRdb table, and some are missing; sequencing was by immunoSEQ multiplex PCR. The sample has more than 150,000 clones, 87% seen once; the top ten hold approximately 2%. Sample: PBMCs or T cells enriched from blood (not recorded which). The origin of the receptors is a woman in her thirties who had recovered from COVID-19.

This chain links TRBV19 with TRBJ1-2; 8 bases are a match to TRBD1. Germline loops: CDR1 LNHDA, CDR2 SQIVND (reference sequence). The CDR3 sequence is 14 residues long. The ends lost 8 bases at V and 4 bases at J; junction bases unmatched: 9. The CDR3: CASSRGQGSYGYTF. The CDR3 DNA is TGTGCCAGTTCCAGGGGGCAGGGAAGCTATGGCTACACCTTC.

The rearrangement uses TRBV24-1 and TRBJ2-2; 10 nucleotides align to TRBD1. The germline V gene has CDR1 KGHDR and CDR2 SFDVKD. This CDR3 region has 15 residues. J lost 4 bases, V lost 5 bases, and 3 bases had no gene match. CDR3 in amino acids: CATSGGTGATGELFF. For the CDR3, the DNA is TGTGCCACCAGTGGGGGGACAGGGGCCACCGGGGAGCTGTTTTTT.

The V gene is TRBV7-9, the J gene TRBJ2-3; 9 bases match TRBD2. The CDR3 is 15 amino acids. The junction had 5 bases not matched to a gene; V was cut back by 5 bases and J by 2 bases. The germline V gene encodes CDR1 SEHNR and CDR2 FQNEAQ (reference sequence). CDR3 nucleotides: TGTGCCAGCAGCCTTATAGCGGGGGTCACAGATACGCAGTATTTT. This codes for CASSLIAGVTDTQYF.

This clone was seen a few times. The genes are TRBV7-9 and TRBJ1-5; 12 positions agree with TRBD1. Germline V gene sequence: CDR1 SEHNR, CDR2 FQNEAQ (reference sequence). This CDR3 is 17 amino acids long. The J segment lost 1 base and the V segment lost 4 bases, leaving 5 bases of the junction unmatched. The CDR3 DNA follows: TGTGCCAGCAGCTCCGGGACAGGGGGCCGGAGCAATCAGCCCCAGCATTTT. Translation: CASSSGTGGRSNQPQHF.

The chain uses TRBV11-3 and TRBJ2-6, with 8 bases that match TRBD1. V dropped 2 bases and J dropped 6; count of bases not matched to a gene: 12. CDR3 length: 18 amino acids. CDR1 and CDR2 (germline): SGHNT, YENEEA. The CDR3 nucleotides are TGTGCCAGCAGCTTATACGGCCAGGGGGCTGGAGCGGCCAACGTCCTGACTTTC. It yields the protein CASSLYGQGAGAANVLTF.

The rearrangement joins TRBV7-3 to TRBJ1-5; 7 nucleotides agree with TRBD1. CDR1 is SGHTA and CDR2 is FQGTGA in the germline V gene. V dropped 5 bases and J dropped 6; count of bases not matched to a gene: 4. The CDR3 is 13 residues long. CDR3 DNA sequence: TGTGCCAGCAGCGAACAGGGGAGTCAGCCCCAGCATTTT. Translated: CASSEQGSQPQHF.

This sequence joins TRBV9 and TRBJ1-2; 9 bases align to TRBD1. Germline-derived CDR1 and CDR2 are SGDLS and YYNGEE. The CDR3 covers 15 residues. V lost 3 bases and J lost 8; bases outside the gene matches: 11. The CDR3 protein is CASSGSGTGKRGYTF. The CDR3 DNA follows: TGTGCCAGCAGCGGCTCCGGGACAGGGAAGCGAGGCTACACCTTC.

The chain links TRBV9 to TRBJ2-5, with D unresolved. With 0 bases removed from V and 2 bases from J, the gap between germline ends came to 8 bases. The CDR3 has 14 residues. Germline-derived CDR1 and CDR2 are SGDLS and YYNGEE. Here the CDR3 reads CASSVEYSQETQYF. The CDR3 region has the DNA TGTGCCAGCAGCGTAGAATATAGTCAAGAGACCCAGTACTTC.

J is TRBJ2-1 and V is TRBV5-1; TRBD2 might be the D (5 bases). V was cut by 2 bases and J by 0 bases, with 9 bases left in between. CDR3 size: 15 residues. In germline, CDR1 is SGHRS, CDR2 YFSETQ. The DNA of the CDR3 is TGCGCCAGCAGCTTACTAGTAAACTCCTACAATGAGCAGTTCTTC. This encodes CASSLLVNSYNEQFF.

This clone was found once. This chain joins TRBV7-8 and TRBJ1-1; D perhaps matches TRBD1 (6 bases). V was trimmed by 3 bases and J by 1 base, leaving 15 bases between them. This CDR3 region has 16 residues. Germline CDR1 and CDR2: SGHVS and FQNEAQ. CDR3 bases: TGTGCCAGCAGCTTGGTCGGGCAGGGGAGGAACACTGAAGCTTTCTTT. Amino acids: CASSLVGQGRNTEAFF.

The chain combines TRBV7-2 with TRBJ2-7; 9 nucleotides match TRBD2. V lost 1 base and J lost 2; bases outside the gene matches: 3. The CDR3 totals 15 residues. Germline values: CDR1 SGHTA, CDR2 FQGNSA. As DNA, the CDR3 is TGTGCCAGCAGCTTAGAGGCGGGAGGGCCCTACGAGCAGTACTTC. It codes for CASSLEAGGPYEQYF. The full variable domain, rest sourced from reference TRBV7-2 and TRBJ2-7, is GAGVSQSPSNKVTEKGKDVELRCDPISGHTALYWYRQSLGQGLEFLIYFQGNSAPDKSGLPSDRFSAERTGGSVSTLTIQRTQQEDSAVYLCASSLEAGGPYEQYFGPGTRLTVT.

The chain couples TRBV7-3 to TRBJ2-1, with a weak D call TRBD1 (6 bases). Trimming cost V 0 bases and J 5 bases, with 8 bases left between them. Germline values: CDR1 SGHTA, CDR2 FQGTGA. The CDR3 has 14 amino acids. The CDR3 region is CASSLTYRDNEQFF. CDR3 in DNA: TGTGCCAGCAGCTTAACGTACAGGGACAATGAGCAGTTCTTC.

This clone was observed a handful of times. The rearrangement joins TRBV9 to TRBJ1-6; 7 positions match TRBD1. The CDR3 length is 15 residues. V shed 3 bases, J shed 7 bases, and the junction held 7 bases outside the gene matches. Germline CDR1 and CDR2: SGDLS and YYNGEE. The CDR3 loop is CASSGDDRDNSPLHF. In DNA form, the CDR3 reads TGTGCCAGCAGCGGGGACGACAGGGACAATTCACCCCTCCACTTT.

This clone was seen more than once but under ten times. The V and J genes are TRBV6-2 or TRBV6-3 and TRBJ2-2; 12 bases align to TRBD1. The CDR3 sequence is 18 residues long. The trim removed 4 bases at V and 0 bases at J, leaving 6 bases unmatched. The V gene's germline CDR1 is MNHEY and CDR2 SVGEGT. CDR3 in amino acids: CASSSPGQGASNTGELFF. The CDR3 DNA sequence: TGTGCCAGCAGTTCCCCGGGACAGGGGGCTTCGAACACCGGGGAGCTGTTTTTT.

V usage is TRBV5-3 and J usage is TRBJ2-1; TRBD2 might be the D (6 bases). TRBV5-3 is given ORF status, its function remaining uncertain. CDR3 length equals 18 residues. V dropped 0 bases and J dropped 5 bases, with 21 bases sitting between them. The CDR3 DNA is TGTGCCAGAAGCTTGGTGAGTCATAGCGGTGCCATAGACAATGAGCAGTTCTTC. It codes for CARSLVSHSGAIDNEQFF.

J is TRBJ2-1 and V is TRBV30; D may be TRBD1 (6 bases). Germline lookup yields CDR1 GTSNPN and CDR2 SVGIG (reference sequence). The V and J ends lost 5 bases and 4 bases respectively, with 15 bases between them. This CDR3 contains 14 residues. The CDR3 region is CAWGGTRGYNEQFF. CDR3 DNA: TGTGCCTGGGGGGGCACACGGGGATACAATGAGCAGTTCTTC.

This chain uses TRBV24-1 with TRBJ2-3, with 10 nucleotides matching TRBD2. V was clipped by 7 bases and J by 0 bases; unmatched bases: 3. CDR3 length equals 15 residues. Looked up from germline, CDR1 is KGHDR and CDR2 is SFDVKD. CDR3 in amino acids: CATSATSGSTDTQYF. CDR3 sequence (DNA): TGTGCCACCAGCGCGACTAGCGGGAGCACAGATACGCAGTATTTT.

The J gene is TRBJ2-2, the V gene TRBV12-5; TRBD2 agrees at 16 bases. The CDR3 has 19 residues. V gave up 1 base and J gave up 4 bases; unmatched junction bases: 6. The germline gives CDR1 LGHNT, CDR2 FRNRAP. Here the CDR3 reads CASGLALGLAGGSTGELFF. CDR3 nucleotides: TGTGCTAGTGGTTTGGCCCTGGGACTAGCGGGAGGGAGCACCGGGGAGCTGTTTTTT.

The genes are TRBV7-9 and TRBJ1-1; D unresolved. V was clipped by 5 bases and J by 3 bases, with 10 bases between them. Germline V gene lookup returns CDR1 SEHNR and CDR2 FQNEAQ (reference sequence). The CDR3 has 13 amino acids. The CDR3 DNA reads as TGTGCCAGCAGCCGACACGGGGACACTGAAGCTTTCTTT. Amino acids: CASSRHGDTEAFF.

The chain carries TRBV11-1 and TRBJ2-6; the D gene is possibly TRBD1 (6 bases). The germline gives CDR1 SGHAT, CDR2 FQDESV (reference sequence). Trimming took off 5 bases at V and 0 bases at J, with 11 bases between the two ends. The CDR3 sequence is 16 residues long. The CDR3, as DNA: TGTGCCAGCAGCCCGGACAGACCCTCTGGGGCCAACGTCCTGACTTTC. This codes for CASSPDRPSGANVLTF.

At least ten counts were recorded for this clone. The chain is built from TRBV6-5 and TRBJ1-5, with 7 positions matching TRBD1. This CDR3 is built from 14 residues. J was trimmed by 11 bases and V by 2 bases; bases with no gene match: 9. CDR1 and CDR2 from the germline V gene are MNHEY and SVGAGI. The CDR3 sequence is CASSYRTTGAAQHF. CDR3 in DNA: TGTGCCAGCAGTTACCGGACTACAGGGGCAGCCCAGCATTTT.

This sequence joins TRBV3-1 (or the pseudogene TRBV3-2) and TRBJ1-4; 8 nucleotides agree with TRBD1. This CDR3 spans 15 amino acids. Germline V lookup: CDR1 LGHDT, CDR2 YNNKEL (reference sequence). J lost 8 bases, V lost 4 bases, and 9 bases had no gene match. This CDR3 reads CASSLLQGAQEKLFF. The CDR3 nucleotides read TGTGCCAGCAGCCTCCTCCAGGGGGCGCAGGAAAAACTGTTTTTT.

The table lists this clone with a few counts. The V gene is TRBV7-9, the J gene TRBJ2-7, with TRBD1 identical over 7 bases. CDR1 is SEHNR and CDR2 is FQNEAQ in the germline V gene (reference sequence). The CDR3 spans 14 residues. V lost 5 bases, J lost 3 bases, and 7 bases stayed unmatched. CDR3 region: CASSLPGQSYEQYF. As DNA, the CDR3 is TGTGCCAGCAGCCTCCCGGGACAGAGCTACGAGCAGTACTTC.

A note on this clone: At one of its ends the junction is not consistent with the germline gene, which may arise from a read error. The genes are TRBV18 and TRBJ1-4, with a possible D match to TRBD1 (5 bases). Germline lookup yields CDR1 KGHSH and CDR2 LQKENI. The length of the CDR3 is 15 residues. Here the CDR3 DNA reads TGTGCCAGCTCGCCCCGACAGTCGCGAAATGAAAAGCTGTTTTTT. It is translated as CASSPRQSRNEKLFF.

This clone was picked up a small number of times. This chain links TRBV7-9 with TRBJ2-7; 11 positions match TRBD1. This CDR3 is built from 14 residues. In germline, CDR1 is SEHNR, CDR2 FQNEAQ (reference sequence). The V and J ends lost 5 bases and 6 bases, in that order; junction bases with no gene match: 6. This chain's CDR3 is CASSPTGTGGEQYF. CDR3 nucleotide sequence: TGTGCCAGCAGCCCCACGGGGACAGGGGGCGAGCAGTACTTC.

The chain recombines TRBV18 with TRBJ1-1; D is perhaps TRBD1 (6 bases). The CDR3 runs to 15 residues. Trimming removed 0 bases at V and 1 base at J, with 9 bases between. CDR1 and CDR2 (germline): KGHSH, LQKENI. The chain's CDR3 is CASSPPETGNTEAFF. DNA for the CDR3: TGTGCCAGCTCACCACCGGAGACAGGGAACACTGAAGCTTTCTTT.